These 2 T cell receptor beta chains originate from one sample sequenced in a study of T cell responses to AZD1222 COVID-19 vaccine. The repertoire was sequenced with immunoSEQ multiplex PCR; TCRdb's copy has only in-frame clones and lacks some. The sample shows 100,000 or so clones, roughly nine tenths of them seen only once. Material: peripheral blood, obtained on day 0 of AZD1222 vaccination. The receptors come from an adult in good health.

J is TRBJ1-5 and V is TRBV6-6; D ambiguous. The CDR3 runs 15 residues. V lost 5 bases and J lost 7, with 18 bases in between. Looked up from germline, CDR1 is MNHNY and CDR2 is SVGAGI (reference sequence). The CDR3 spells CASSPQAEAGQPQHF. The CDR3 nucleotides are TGTGCCAGCAGTCCCCAGGCCGAGGCAGGCCAGCCCCAGCATTTT.

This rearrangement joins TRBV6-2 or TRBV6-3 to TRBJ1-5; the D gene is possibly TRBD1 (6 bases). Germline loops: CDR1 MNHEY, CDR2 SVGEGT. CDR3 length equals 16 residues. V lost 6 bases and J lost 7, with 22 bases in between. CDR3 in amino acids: CASSRMTGSRWQPQHF. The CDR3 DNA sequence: TGTGCCAGCAGCCGAATGACAGGATCACGGTGGCAGCCCCAGCATTTT.